This TCR beta chain was identified in a study of T cells after yellow fever vaccination. Study information: For low cell numbers, libraries were made with SMART-Seq v4 Ultra Low Input. The study, taken as a whole, reports: Researchers report a weaker secondary response that nonetheless peaked faster, day 5 versus 15. After the booster, nearly 98% of CD4 and 88% of CD8 primary-response clones were re-detected.

This clonotype came up a few times. Its antigen is not known. UMIs were added to TCR cDNA along with a universal primer site when it was made by 5'RACE template switching. Each CDR3 protein is one row after TCRdb ran MiXCR on the 5' RACE reads. The table shows 200,000 to 250,000 distinct CDR3 sequences, with 2.5% to 3.5% occurring only once. This clonotype was sampled from a man between 18 and 35 years old who received the YFV17D yellow fever vaccine. The specimen was CD4+ T cells sorted from PBMCs, collected 10 days after the yellow fever booster vaccination.

CDR3: CAISESIVLAVGGELFF. The CDR3, as DNA: TGTGCCATCAGTGAGTCCATTGTGCTAGCAGTTGGCGGGGAGCTGTTTTTT. The genes are TRBV10-3 and TRBJ2-2; a weak D match, TRBD2 (5 bases). CDR1 ENHRY and CDR2 SYGVKD come from the germline V gene. The CDR3 sequence is 17 residues long. Trimming removed 0 bases at V and 7 bases at J, with 18 bases between.